The following is a T cell receptor beta chain sequence with its context. This sample was included in a study of T cell changes during pregnancy in multiple sclerosis. The CDR3 contains 13 residues. Trimming took off 4 bases at V and 5 bases at J, with 12 bases between the two ends. The V gene's germline CDR1 is SGHRS and CDR2 YFSETQ. Here immunoSEQ multiplex PCR was the method, and the copy in TCRdb shows in-frame clones only, minus some. The table includes under 50,000 clones, roughly nine tenths detected once. This chain uses TRBV5-1 with TRBJ1-1; D might be TRBD1 (5 bases). The material sequenced was CD4+ T cells from peripheral blood mononuclear cells, taken after pregnancy. The receptor was derived from a female donor with multiple sclerosis, enrolled in a pregnancy study. The CDR3 loop is CASSPWGVTEAFF. The CDR3 coding sequence is TGCGCCAGCAGCCCTTGGGGGGTAACTGAAGCTTTCTTT.